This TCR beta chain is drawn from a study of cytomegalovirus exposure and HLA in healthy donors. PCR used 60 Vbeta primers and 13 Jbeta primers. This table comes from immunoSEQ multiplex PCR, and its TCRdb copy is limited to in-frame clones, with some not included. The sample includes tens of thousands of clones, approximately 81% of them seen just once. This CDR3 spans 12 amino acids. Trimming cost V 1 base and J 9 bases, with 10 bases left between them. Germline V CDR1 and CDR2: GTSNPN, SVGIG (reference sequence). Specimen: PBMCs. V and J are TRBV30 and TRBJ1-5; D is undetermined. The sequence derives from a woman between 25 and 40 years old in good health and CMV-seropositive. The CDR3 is CAWSGRSGPQHF. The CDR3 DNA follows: TGTGCCTGGAGTGGAAGGTCAGGGCCCCAGCATTTT.